The entry below describes one TCR beta chain. Antigen specificity is unknown. Treatment given: roughly 20 received Ad26.COV2.S at low or high dose, single or two shots; about 5 received placebo; per-sample allocation not given. Day 63 after the first injection of vaccine or placebo was the sampling time. Only in-frame clones appear in the TCRdb table, and some are missing; sequencing was by immunoSEQ multiplex PCR. The sample contains 300,000 to 400,000 clones, 87% of which appear only once. The sample belongs to a study of Ad26.COV2.S vaccination and SARS-CoV-2 variants. Across the whole study: Ad26.COV2.S was injected intramuscularly once or twice, 56 days apart. Study-wide points: There was a possibility that the TCR breadth and depth analyses underestimated total T cell responses. It was found that vaccine and placebo recipients had similar non-spike TCR breadth.

Trimming shortened V by 8 bases and J by 8 bases, and 15 bases separated the two germline ends. The CDR3 extends over 11 amino acids. The V gene's germline CDR1 is GTSNPN and CDR2 SVGIG (reference sequence). The rearrangement uses TRBV30 and TRBJ1-2, with D perhaps TRBD1 (5 bases). Sample: peripheral blood, taken in a trial of Ad26.COV2.S vaccine versus placebo. This TCR came from a person between 18 and 60 years old who received the Ad26.COV2.S COVID-19 vaccine or a placebo. CDR3 loop: CAGQIRDGYTF. CDR3 nucleotide sequence: TGTGCCGGGCAAATTCGGGACGGCTACACCTTC.